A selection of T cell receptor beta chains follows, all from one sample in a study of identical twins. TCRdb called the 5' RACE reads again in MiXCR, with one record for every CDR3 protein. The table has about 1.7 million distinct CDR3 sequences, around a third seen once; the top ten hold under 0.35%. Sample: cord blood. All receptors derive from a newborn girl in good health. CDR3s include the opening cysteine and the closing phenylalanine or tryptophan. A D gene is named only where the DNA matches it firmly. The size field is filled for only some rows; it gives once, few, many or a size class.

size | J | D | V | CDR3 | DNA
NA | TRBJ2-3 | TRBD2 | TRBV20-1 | CGARLAGRTDTQYF | TGCGGCGCTAGGTTAGCGGGCCGCACAGATACGCAGTATTTT
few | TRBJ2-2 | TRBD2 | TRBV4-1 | CASSQPTSGTGGELFF | TGCGCCAGCAGCCAACCGACTAGCGGGACGGGCGGGGAGCTGTTTTTT
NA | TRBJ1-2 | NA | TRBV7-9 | CASSLASGIYGYTF | TGTGCCAGCAGCTTAGCGTCAGGGATCTATGGCTACACCTTC
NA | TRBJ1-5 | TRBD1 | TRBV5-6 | CASSVSGTGWGNQPQHF | TGTGCCAGCAGCGTTTCCGGGACAGGATGGGGCAATCAGCCCCAGCATTTT
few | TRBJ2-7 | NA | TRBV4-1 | CASSPGTANYEQYF | TGCGCCAGCAGCCCCGGGACTGCGAATTACGAGCAGTACTTC
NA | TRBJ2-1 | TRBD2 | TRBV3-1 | CASRKAQLAGGPNEQFF | TGTGCCAGCAGGAAAGCCCAACTAGCGGGAGGCCCCAATGAGCAGTTCTTC
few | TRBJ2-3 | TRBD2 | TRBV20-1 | CSARPETSLGDTQYF | TGCAGTGCTAGACCCGAGACTAGCCTCGGGGATACGCAGTATTTT
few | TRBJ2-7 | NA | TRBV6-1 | CASSELGVYEQYF | TGTGCCAGCAGTGAACTTGGGGTGTACGAGCAGTACTTC
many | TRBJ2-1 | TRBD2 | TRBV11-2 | CASSGLAGGPSYNEQFF | TGTGCCAGCAGCGGACTAGCGGGGGGGCCTTCCTACAATGAGCAGTTCTTC
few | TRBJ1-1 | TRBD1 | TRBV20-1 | CSARDGKGANTEAFF | TGCAGTGCTAGAGATGGGAAGGGGGCGAACACTGAAGCTTTCTTT
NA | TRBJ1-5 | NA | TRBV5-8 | CASSYSGVHGRQPQHF | TGTGCCAGCAGCTATTCTGGGGTTCATGGGAGGCAGCCCCAGCATTTT
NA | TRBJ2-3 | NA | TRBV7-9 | CASSLKNTDTQYF | TGTGCCAGCAGCTTAAAGAACACAGATACGCAGTATTTT
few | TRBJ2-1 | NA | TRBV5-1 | CASSLGPGYEQFF | TGCGCCAGCAGCTTGGGTCCGGGGTATGAGCAGTTCTTC
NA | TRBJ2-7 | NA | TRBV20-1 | CSADGGYHPYEQYF | TGCAGTGCGGACGGCGGGTACCACCCTTACGAGCAGTACTTC
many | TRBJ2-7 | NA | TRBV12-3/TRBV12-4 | CASSFLSASPYEQYF | TGTGCCAGCAGTTTCTTAAGTGCCTCTCCTTACGAGCAGTACTTC
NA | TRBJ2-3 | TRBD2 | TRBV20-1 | CSARHGGAGTDTQYF | TGCAGTGCTAGACACGGGGGGGCCGGCACAGATACGCAGTATTTT
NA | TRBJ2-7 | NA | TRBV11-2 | CASSLGMMGKASYEQYF | TGTGCCAGCAGCTTGGGGATGATGGGGAAGGCCTCCTACGAGCAGTACTTC
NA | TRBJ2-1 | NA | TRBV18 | CASSPRDSLYNEQFF | TGTGCCAGCTCACCTCGGGACTCCCTGTATAATGAGCAGTTCTTC
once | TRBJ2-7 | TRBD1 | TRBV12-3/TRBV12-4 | CASSFRGNRGYEQYF | TGTGCCAGCAGTTTTAGAGGAAACAGGGGATACGAGCAGTACTTC
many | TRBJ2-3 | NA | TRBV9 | CASSVPPTDTQYF | TGTGCCAGCAGCGTACCCCCCACAGATACGCAGTATTTT
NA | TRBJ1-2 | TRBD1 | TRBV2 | CASNGQGNGYTF | TGTGCCAGCAATGGACAGGGGAATGGCTACACCTTC
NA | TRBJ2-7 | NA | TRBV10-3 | CAIRARRGEQYF | TGTGCCATCAGGGCACGGAGAGGCGAGCAGTACTTC
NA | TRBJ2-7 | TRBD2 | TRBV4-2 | CASSQDPTSGRRNEQYF | TGTGCCAGCAGCCAAGATCCGACTAGCGGGAGGAGGAACGAGCAGTACTTC
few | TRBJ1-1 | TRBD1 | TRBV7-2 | CASSFGQVITEAFF | TGTGCCAGCAGCTTTGGACAGGTCATCACTGAAGCTTTCTTT
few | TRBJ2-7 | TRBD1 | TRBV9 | CASSVGTGRDEQYF | TGTGCCAGCAGCGTAGGGACAGGCCGGGACGAGCAGTACTTC
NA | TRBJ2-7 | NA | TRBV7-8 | CASSFLYQGPSYEQYF | TGTGCCAGCAGCTTTTTATATCAGGGTCCTTCCTACGAGCAGTACTTC
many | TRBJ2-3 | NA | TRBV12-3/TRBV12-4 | CASSLGGDSDTQYF | TGTGCCAGCAGTTTAGGGGGGGATTCAGATACGCAGTATTTT
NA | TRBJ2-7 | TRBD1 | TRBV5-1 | CASTRTGLTYEQYF | TGCGCCAGCACCAGGACAGGGCTCACCTACGAGCAGTACTTC
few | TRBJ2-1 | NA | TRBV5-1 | CASSLGDSSSYNEQFF | TGCGCCAGCAGCTTGGGAGACTCGAGCTCCTACAATGAGCAGTTCTTC
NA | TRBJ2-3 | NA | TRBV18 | CASSPIRSRRRDTQYF | TGTGCCAGCTCACCGATACGGTCGAGACGACGGGATACGCAGTATTTT
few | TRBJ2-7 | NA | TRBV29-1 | CSVSMGGYYEQYF | TGCAGCGTATCCATGGGGGGTTACTACGAGCAGTACTTC
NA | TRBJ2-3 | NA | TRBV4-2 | CASSQVTPWGTDTQYF | TGTGCCAGCAGCCAAGTTACTCCCTGGGGTACAGATACGCAGTATTTT
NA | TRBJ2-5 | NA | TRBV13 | CASGLNPLNEQYF | TGTGCCAGTGGCCTAAACCCGCTAAATGAGCAGTACTTC
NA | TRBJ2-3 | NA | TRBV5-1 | CVSSSGLLITDTQYF | TGCGTCAGCAGTTCTGGACTACTTATCACAGATACGCAGTATTTT
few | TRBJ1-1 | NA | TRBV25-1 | CASSERGTGTLNTEAFF | TGTGCCAGCAGTGAAAGGGGTACAGGGACCCTGAACACTGAAGCTTTCTTT
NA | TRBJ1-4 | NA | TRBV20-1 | CSAREPRREKLFF | TGCAGTGCTAGAGAGCCGAGGAGGGAAAAACTGTTTTTT
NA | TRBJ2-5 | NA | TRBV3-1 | CASSRSRSGTQYF | TGTGCCAGCAGCCGCAGCAGGTCAGGGACCCAGTACTTC
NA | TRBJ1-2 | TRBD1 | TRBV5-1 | CASSLVATGNGYTF | TGCGCCAGCAGCTTGGTTGCGACAGGGAATGGCTACACCTTC
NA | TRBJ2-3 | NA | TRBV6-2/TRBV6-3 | CASSAGLGAYF | TGTGCCAGCAGTGCGGGTCTGGGAGCGTATTTT
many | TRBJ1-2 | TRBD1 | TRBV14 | CASSPQTGGGGYTF | TGTGCCAGCAGCCCTCAAACAGGGGGCGGTGGCTACACCTTC
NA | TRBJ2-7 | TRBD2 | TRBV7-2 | CASSTPPSGRASYNEQYF | TGTGCCAGCAGCACTCCTCCTAGCGGGAGGGCCTCCTACAATGAGCAGTACTTC
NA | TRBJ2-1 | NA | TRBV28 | CASSLFGGPSGHNEQFF | TGTGCCAGCAGTTTATTCGGGGGGCCTAGCGGACACAATGAGCAGTTCTTC
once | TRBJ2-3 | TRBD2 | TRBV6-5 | CASSYSTGTSGGATDTQYF | TGTGCCAGCAGTTACTCGACCGGGACTAGCGGGGGGGCCACAGATACGCAGTATTTT
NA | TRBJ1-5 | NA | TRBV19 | CASSIGENNQPQHF | TGTGCCAGTAGTATCGGGGAAAACAATCAGCCCCAGCATTTT
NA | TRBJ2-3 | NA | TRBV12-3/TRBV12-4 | CASSFWSDMQYF | TGTGCCAGCAGTTTTTGGTCAGATATGCAGTATTTT
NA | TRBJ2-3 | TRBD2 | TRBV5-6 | CASQPGLGVTDTQYF | TGTGCCAGCCAGCCGGGACTAGGGGTCACAGATACGCAGTATTTT
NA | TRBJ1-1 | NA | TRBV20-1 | CSARVREVILGAFF | TGCAGTGCCAGGGTCAGGGAGGTGATACTGGGAGCTTTCTTT
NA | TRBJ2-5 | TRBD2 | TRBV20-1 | CSARRLAGGQETQYF | TGCAGTGCTAGAAGACTAGCGGGGGGGCAAGAGACCCAGTACTTC
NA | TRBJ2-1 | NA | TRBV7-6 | CASSLAPRGGYNEQFF | TGTGCCAGCAGCTTAGCCCCAAGGGGGGGGTACAATGAGCAGTTCTTC
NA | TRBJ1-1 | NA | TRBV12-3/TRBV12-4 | CASSPTRMNTEAFF | TGTGCCAGCAGTCCGACACGTATGAACACTGAAGCTTTCTTT
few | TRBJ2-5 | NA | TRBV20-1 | CSARDGGLIQETQYF | TGCAGTGCTAGAGATGGGGGACTGATACAAGAGACCCAGTACTTC